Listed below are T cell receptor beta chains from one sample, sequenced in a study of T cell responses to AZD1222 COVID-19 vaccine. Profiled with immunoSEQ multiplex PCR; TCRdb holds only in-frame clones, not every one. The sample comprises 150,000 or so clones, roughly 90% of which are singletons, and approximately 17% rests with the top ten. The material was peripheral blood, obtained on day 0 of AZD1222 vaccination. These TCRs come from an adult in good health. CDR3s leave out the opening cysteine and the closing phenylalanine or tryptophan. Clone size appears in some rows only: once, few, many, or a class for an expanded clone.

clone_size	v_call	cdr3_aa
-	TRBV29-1	SVGGGDRNTAF
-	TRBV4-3	ASSQRLYNEQF
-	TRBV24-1	ATSGHPRPGELF
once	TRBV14	ASSQDELNNEQF
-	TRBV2	ASRTYTGGQETQY
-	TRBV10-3	AISETGDRSMNTEAF
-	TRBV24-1	ATSDAGPHEETQY
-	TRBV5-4	ASSSAGVGEKLF
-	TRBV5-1	ASSYEPLTDTQY
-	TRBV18	ASSPPGERRGGELF
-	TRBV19	ASSSHGGATDTQY
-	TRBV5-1	ASSLGTPSEQY
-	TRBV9	ASSVGSQGYEQY
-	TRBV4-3	ASSQEVGFGDSHGYT
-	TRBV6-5	ANSIGGHGYT
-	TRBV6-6	ASSYPRDTDNEQF
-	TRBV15	ATSRDGGWGDTQY
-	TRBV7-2	ASSVTGNLNTEAF
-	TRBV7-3	ASSLGIGTGELF
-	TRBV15	ATSVRQVDTQY
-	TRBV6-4	ATSPDRTNNEQF
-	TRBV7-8	ASSAMWDRGRETQY
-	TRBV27	ASSLSRSQPQH
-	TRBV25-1	ASSEGVRLRDSANEQF
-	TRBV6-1	ASSEVESRGAF